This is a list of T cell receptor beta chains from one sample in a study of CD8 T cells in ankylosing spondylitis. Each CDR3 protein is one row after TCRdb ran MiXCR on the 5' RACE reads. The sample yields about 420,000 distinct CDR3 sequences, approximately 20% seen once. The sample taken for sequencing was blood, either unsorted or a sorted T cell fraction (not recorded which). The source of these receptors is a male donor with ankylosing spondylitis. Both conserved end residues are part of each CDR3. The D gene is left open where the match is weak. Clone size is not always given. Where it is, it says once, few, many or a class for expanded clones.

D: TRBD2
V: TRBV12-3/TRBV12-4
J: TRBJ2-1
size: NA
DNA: TGTGCCAGCAGTTTAGGTATCGGACTAGCGGGAGTATATGAGCAGTTCTTC
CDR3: CASSLGIGLAGVYEQFF

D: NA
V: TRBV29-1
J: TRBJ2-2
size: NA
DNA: TGCAGCGGCCAAGACAGCACCGGGGAGCTGTTTTTT
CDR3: CSGQDSTGELFF

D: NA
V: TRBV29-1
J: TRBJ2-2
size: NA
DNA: TGCAGCGTTGGTGGGAACACGAACACCGGGGAGCTGTTTTTT
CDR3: CSVGGNTNTGELFF

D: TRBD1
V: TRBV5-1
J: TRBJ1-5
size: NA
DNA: TGCGCCAGCAGCTTTTGGCCGGGACAGGGTCCCCGGGCCCAGCATTTT
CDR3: CASSFWPGQGPRAQHF

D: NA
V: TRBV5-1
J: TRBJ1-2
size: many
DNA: TGCGCCAGCAGCTTGTATGGAGGGGTCGGGAGTCTTAACTATGGCTACACCTTC
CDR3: CASSLYGGVGSLNYGYTF

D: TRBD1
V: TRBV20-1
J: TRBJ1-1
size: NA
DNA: TGCAGTGCTCCTCGGGACAGCAACACTGAAGCTTTCTTT
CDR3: CSAPRDSNTEAFF

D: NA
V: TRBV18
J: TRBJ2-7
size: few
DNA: TGTGCCAGCTCACCACCGGACGTCTCCTACGAGCAGTACTTC
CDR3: CASSPPDVSYEQYF

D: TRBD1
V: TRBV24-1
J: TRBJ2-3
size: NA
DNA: TGTGCCACCAGTGTCCAGGGGGATGTAACAGATACGCAGTATTTT
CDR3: CATSVQGDVTDTQYF

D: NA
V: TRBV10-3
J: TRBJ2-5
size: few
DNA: TGTGCCATCAGCGAGGGCCCCGGAGAGACCCAGTACTTC
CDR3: CAISEGPGETQYF

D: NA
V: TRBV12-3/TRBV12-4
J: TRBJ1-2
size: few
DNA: TGTGCCAGCAGTTTAGAAAACTCCTACTATGGCTACACCTTC
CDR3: CASSLENSYYGYTF

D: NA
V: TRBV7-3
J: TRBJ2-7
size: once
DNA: TGTGCCAGCAGCCGCGGTGACGCACCCTCCTACGAGCAGTACTTC
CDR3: CASSRGDAPSYEQYF

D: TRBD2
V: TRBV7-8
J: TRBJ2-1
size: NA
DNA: TGTGCCAGCAGCTTAGCTAGCGGGGTGGTGGTGCAGTTCTTC
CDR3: CASSLASGVVVQFF

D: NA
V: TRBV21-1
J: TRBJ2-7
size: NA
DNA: TGTGCCAGCAGCAAATCTTCGAGACCTTACGAGCAGTACTTC
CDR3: CASSKSSRPYEQYF

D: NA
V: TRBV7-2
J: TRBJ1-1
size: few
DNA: TGTGCCAGCAGCATTGTGGACAGGAACACTGAAGCTTTCTTT
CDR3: CASSIVDRNTEAFF

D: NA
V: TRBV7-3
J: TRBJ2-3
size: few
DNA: TGTGCCAGCAGCTCGGACTCGACCGACCCAGATACGCAGTATTTT
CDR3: CASSSDSTDPDTQYF

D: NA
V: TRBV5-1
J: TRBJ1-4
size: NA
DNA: TGCGCCAGCAGCCTGCAACCAACTAATGAAAAACTGTTTTTT
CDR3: CASSLQPTNEKLFF

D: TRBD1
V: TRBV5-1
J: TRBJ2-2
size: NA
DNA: TGCGCCAGCACCTCACGGACAGGGGGGCCCGGGGAGCTGTTTTTT
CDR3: CASTSRTGGPGELFF

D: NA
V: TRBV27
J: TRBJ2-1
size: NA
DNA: TGTGCCAGCAGAAAGACAGCTAACAATGAGCAGTTCTTC
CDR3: CASRKTANNEQFF

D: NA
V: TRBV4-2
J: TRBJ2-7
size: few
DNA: TGTGCCAGCAGCCAAGACTGGGCCCGACAGGACTCCTACGAGCAGTACTTC
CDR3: CASSQDWARQDSYEQYF

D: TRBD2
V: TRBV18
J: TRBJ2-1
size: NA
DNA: TGTGCCGGCTCACCTCGGACTAGCGGGAGCTCCTACAATGAGCAGTTCTTC
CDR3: CAGSPRTSGSSYNEQFF

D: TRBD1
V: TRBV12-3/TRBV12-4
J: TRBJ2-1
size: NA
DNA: TGTGCCAGCAGTTTACGATCTGGACAGGGGGCGAGGAATGAGCAGTTCTTC
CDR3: CASSLRSGQGARNEQFF

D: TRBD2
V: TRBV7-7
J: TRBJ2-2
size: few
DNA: TGTGCTAGCAGCTTAGAATTGACTAGCGGGAGTACCGGGGAGCTGTTTTTT
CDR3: CASSLELTSGSTGELFF

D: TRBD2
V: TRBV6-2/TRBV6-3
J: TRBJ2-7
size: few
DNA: TGTGCCAGCAGTGGACGGAGTAGCGGGGTCTCCTACGAGCAGTACTTC
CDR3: CASSGRSSGVSYEQYF

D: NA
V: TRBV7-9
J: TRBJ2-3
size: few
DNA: TGTGCCAGCAGCTTACAGCTGGGGAGCACAGATACGCAGTATTTT
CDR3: CASSLQLGSTDTQYF

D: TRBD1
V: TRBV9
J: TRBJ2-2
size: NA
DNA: TGTGCCAGCAGCGTAGGGACAGGGGTTCGCACCGGGGAGCTGTTTTTT
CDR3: CASSVGTGVRTGELFF

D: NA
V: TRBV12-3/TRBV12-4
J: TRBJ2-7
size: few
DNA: TGTGCCAGCAGTTTACGGGGGACTGTCGGCGAGCAGTACTTC
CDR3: CASSLRGTVGEQYF

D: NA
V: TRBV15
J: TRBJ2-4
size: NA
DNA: TGTGCCACCAGCACCCAGAACATTCAGTACTTC
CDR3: CATSTQNIQYF

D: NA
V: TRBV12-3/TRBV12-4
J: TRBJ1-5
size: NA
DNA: TGTGCCAGCAGTCCCTCCCCTCAGCCCCAGCATTTT
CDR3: CASSPSPQPQHF

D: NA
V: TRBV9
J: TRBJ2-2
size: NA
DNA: TGTGCCAGCAGCGCCCCTAAGGGCGGAACGAACACCGGGGAGCTGTTTTTT
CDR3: CASSAPKGGTNTGELFF

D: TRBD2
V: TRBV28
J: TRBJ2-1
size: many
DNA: TGTGCCAGCAGTTTAACTAGCGGGAGTTGGGACAATGAGCAGTTCTTC
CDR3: CASSLTSGSWDNEQFF

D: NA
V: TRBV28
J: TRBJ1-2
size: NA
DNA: TGTGCCAGCAGTTTATCACGGGGCTACACCTTC
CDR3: CASSLSRGYTF

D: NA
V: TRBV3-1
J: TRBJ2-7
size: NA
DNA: TGTGCCAGCAGCCAACAACACCGCGAGCAGTACTTC
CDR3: CASSQQHREQYF

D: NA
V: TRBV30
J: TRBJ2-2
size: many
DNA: TGTGCCTGGAACCCGGGCAGGGCAACCGGGGAGCTGTTTTTT
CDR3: CAWNPGRATGELFF